This T cell receptor (beta chain) was recovered during a study of T cells in Graves' hyperthyroidism and ophthalmopathy. Points from the study as a whole: Also found in blood were most expanded thyroid clonotypes above 0.001.

The germline V and J ends were trimmed by 3 bases and 1 base, with 12 bases remaining between them. Germline V lookup: CDR1 LNHDA, CDR2 SQIVND (reference sequence). This CDR3 comprises 16 residues. Concerning this clonotype itself: As yet, its antigen is unknown.

Amplification of TCR beta CDR3 regions used RNA as the template. HTBI primers were the set used in a first-round RT-PCR of the TCR CDR3. Each CDR3 protein is one row after TCRdb ran MiXCR on the multiplex PCR reads. The sample shows approximately 560,000 distinct CDR3 sequences, 46% of them seen only once. Sequencing input: peripheral blood or thyroid tissue (not recorded which). This sequence was found in a woman younger than 30 with Graves' hyperthyroidism. The rearrangement joins TRBV19 to TRBJ2-2; D might be TRBD1 or TRBD2, each matching 5 bases. The CDR3 is CASSMMGVWNTGELFF. CDR3 nucleotides: TGTGCCAGTAGTATGATGGGGGTATGGAACACCGGGGAGCTGTTTTTT.